This entry lists 22 T cell receptor beta chains sequenced from one sample in a study of blood T cells in healthy people across ages. Alongside a J-beta primer mix, a sample-barcoded 5' primer served in a second PCR lasting roughly 6 to 11 cycles. Each CDR3 protein is one row after TCRdb ran MiXCR on the 5' RACE reads. The table has 1,800,000 or so distinct CDR3 sequences, more than 35% seen once. The sequenced sample was blood. The receptors come from a human donor in good health.

This rearrangement joins TRBV20-1 to TRBJ2-7; D is perhaps TRBD1 or TRBD2 (5 bases each). Germline CDR1 reads DFQATT; CDR2 reads SNEGSKA (reference sequence). Trimming stripped 3 bases from V and 0 bases from J, with 9 bases between. The length of the CDR3 is 13 residues. The CDR3 coding sequence is TGCAGTGCTAGCGGGACCTTCTCCTACGAGCAGTACTTC. This encodes CSASGTFSYEQYF.

Only a few counts were recorded for this clonotype. The V and J genes are TRBV20-1 and TRBJ2-3, with D perhaps assigned TRBD1 or TRBD2 (5 bases each). Trimming cost V 2 bases and J 0 bases, with 12 bases left between them. This CDR3 has 15 amino acids. Germline V gene sequence: CDR1 DFQATT, CDR2 SNEGSKA (reference sequence). This chain's CDR3 is CSARKPGRSTDTQYF. The CDR3 DNA sequence: TGCAGTGCTAGAAAACCGGGACGGAGCACAGATACGCAGTATTTT.

This clonotype was detected only a few times. V usage is TRBV7-2 and J usage is TRBJ2-7; 7 nucleotides agree with TRBD1. J was trimmed by 9 bases and V by 5 bases; bases with no gene match: 22. In germline, CDR1 is SGHTA, CDR2 FQGNSA. The CDR3 is 17 residues long. The CDR3: CASSPQTTGRPFLGQYF. CDR3 in DNA: TGTGCCAGCAGCCCTCAGACGACAGGGCGCCCATTCCTAGGGCAGTACTTC.

The rearrangement joins TRBV5-1 to TRBJ2-5; D tentatively fits TRBD1 or TRBD2 (6 bases each). Looked up from germline, CDR1 is SGHRS and CDR2 is YFSETQ. V lost 4 bases and J lost 10, with 26 bases in between. The CDR3 has 16 amino acids. CDR3 protein: CASSLDVNRGRGDQYF. CDR3 coding DNA: TGCGCCAGCAGCCTGGACGTGAATAGGGGTAGGGGGGACCAGTACTTC.

The rearrangement links TRBV6-2 or TRBV6-3 to TRBJ2-1; TRBD1 or TRBD2 may be the D gene (5 bases each). V was cut by 3 bases and J by 10 bases, with 19 bases left in between. The CDR3 has 15 amino acids. In germline, CDR1 is MNHEY, CDR2 SVGEGT. In DNA form, the CDR3 reads TGTGCCAGCAGTTATGAGGGGATTGTTACGGAGGAGCAGTTCTTC. Translated: CASSYEGIVTEEQFF.

This clonotype was seen more than once but under ten times. J is TRBJ2-3 and V is TRBV20-1, with 10 bases matching TRBD2. Germline V gives CDR1 DFQATT, CDR2 SNEGSKA (reference sequence). This CDR3 is built from 15 residues. V lost 6 bases to trimming and J lost 3 bases; unmatched junction nucleotides: 9. CDR3 sequence (DNA): TGCAGTGCCCCCCGTGGACTAGCGGCAACAGATACGCAGTATTTT. Residues: CSAPRGLAATDTQYF.

This clonotype has just a few counts. The chain joins TRBV6-4 to TRBJ2-5, with no clear D. Per the germline V gene, CDR1 is MRHNA and CDR2 is SNTAGT. CDR3 size: 13 residues. V was trimmed by 4 bases and J by 5 bases, leaving 11 bases between them. The CDR3 bases are TGTGCCAGCAGTGCCTTGGGTTGGGAGACCCAGTACTTC. It encodes CASSALGWETQYF.

V gene TRBV24-1 combines with J gene TRBJ2-1; 8 bases align to TRBD2. After removal of 3 bases from V and 3 bases from J, the junction contained 9 bases not matched to a gene. Germline V gene sequence: CDR1 KGHDR, CDR2 SFDVKD. This CDR3 is 17 amino acids long. The CDR3 sequence is CATSDLSTSGNYNEQFF. CDR3 coding DNA: TGTGCCACCAGTGATCTGAGCACTAGCGGAAACTACAATGAGCAGTTCTTC.

The sample holds a few counts of this clonotype. The chain combines TRBV5-1 with TRBJ2-3, with D maybe TRBD1 (6 bases). The CDR3 is 12 amino acids. Trimming removed 6 bases from V and 5 bases from J, with 10 bases in between. Germline-derived CDR1 and CDR2 are SGHRS and YFSETQ. The CDR3 region has the DNA TGCGCCAGCAAGGGGGTCATAGATACGCAGTATTTT. Its translation is CASKGVIDTQYF.

This clonotype occurred once. V usage is TRBV10-3 and J usage is TRBJ2-7, with TRBD2 matching over 7 bases. CDR1 is ENHRY, CDR2 SYGVKD, per germline. Trimming at V came to 4 bases and at J to 6 bases, leaving 12 bases not matched to a gene. CDR3 length: 15 residues. This CDR3 is CAISGEGRRTLEQYF. CDR3 in DNA: TGTGCCATCAGTGGGGAGGGCAGGCGGACTCTCGAGCAGTACTTC.

This clonotype was detected only a few times. This chain links TRBV2 with TRBJ2-7, with 7 bases that match TRBD2. Per germline, CDR1 SNHLY and CDR2 FYNNEI. The CDR3 is made up of 15 amino acids. Trimming cost V 8 bases and J 4 bases; bases outside gene matches: 14. DNA of the CDR3: TGTGCCAGCGCCCCCCGAAGCGGGGATGTGTACGAGCAGTACTTC. It yields the protein CASAPRSGDVYEQYF.

This clonotype was observed a few times. V usage is TRBV4-3 and J usage is TRBJ1-2; D gene ambiguous. Germline CDR1 reads LGHNA; CDR2 reads YSLEER. The CDR3 has 15 amino acids. V was pared by 0 bases and J by 4 bases, with 12 bases between. The CDR3 is CASSQDFGEIYGYTF. DNA for the CDR3: TGCGCCAGCAGCCAAGACTTCGGGGAAATCTATGGCTACACCTTC.

This clonotype has just a few counts. The J gene is TRBJ2-1, the V gene TRBV12-3 or TRBV12-4; D remains ambiguous. The V end was cut by 5 bases, the J end by 4 bases, with 12 bases between. The CDR3 length is 14 residues. Written as DNA, the CDR3 is TGTGCCAGCAGTCCCTGGGCTAGATACAATGAGCAGTTCTTC. Its translation: CASSPWARYNEQFF.

The chain is built from TRBV7-3 and TRBJ2-7, with TRBD1 identical over 10 bases. The germline gives CDR1 SGHTA, CDR2 FQGTGA. This CDR3 region has 16 residues. V shed 3 bases and J 5 bases; nucleotides not matched to a gene: 10. CDR3 in DNA: TGTGCCAGCAGCTTGACCCCGGGACAGGGGTGGAACGAGCAGTACTTC. Translation gives CASSLTPGQGWNEQYF.

This clonotype was counted between two and nine times. The chain uses TRBV20-1 and TRBJ2-1; 8 bases are shared with TRBD1. Germline trimming cut 6 bases from V and 2 bases from J; bases unmatched to any gene: 9. The CDR3 spans 15 residues. Germline V lookup: CDR1 DFQATT, CDR2 SNEGSKA (reference sequence). The CDR3 sequence is CSALPGTGAYNEQFF. In DNA form, the CDR3 reads TGCAGTGCCCTGCCCGGGACAGGAGCCTACAATGAGCAGTTCTTC.

V is TRBV30 and J is TRBJ1-1; a possible D gene is TRBD1 (5 bases). The CDR3 covers 14 residues. With 2 bases removed from V and 0 bases from J, the gap between germline ends came to 10 bases. Germline V gene data show CDR1 as GTSNPN and CDR2 as SVGIG (reference sequence). The CDR3 DNA reads as TGTGCCTGGAGTCCAGGGCTTATGAACACTGAAGCTTTCTTT. This codes for CAWSPGLMNTEAFF.

This clonotype was observed a few times. The genes are TRBV11-3 and TRBJ2-3; 7 bases map to TRBD1. Per the germline V gene, CDR1 is SGHNT and CDR2 is YENEEA. The CDR3 spans 19 residues. V shed 0 bases, J shed 0 bases, and the junction held 12 bases outside the gene matches. The CDR3 here is CASSLDPSLPGQSTDTQYF. The CDR3 DNA is TGTGCCAGCAGCTTAGATCCATCTTTACCGGGACAGAGCACAGATACGCAGTATTTT.

This clonotype has a handful of counts. This chain joins TRBV28 and TRBJ1-2; perhaps TRBD1 as D (5 bases). Trimming pared 10 bases from V and 5 bases from J, leaving 17 bases between. The CDR3 contains 13 residues. The germline gives CDR1 MDHEN, CDR2 SYDVKM. The DNA of the CDR3 is TGTGCCACGTGCCGGGGACCCAAGTATGGCTACACCTTC. This encodes CATCRGPKYGYTF.

The rearrangement joins TRBV7-6 to TRBJ2-4; either TRBD1 or TRBD2 may supply D (5 bases each). The assigned J gene may be wrong: the sequence end matches TRBJ2-7 better. This CDR3 region has 15 residues. Germline CDR1 and CDR2: SGHVS and FNYEAQ. CDR3 DNA sequence: TGTGCCAGCAGCCCCGCGCAGGGAGTTCTCTACGAGCAGTACTTC. Amino acids: CASSPAQGVLYEQYF.

This clonotype was counted between two and nine times. This sequence joins TRBV27 and TRBJ2-3; TRBD1 aligns across 7 bases. CDR3 size: 16 residues. With V trimmed by 5 bases and J by 0 bases, 8 bases remained unmatched. The germline V gene has CDR1 MNHEY and CDR2 SMNVEV (reference sequence). This chain's CDR3 is CASSRETGISTDTQYF. In DNA form, the CDR3 reads TGTGCCAGCAGTAGGGAGACAGGGATAAGCACAGATACGCAGTATTTT.

The genes are TRBV4-3 and TRBJ1-6, with D hard to call. The CDR3 spans 15 residues. V lost 1 base, J lost 8 bases, and 12 bases lay in between. Per the germline V gene, CDR1 is LGHNA and CDR2 is YSLEER. DNA for the CDR3: TGCGCCAGCAGCCAAGTTTGGGGAAGAGATTCACCCCTCCACTTT. This codes for CASSQVWGRDSPLHF.

The chain employs TRBV6-2 or TRBV6-3 and TRBJ1-5; D gene uncertain. The V gene's germline CDR1 is MNHEY and CDR2 SVGEGT. V lost 3 bases and J lost 4, with 10 bases in between. CDR3 length equals 14 residues. Here the CDR3 DNA reads TGTGCCAGCAGTTATACGACTGCAAATCAGCCCCAGCATTTT. Translation gives CASSYTTANQPQHF.